Below, 5 T cell receptor beta chains from the same sample are listed, as sequenced in a study of T cells in Graves' hyperthyroidism and ophthalmopathy. TCR beta CDR3 regions were amplified from RNA. RT-PCR in the first round (using the HTBI primer set) targeted the TCR CDR3. MiXCR was run by TCRdb on the multiplex PCR reads, yielding one entry per CDR3 protein. The sample consists of over 550,000 distinct CDR3 sequences, roughly a sixth of them appearing once. Sequencing was performed on blood. These receptors all stem from a woman aged 18-35 years with Graves' hyperthyroidism.

The J gene is TRBJ2-7, the V gene TRBV5-1; no clear D gene. Germline V lookup: CDR1 SGHRS, CDR2 YFSETQ. The CDR3 has 16 amino acids. Trimming took off 3 bases at V and 7 bases at J, with 23 bases between the two ends. CDR3 sequence: CASSSDPLSSLKEQYF. CDR3 coding DNA: TGCGCCAGCAGCTCGGATCCTCTTAGTTCCCTAAAGGAGCAGTACTTC.

This clonotype has a count of ten or more. The CDR3 is CASSPGTGDETQYF. Written as DNA, the CDR3 is TGTGCCAGCTCCCCCGGGACAGGGGACGAGACCCAGTACTTC. V and J are TRBV18 and TRBJ2-5, with 10 bases fitting TRBD1. The CDR3 is made up of 14 amino acids. V was pared by 6 bases and J by 5 bases, with 6 bases of the junction left unmatched. Germline V CDR1 and CDR2: KGHSH, LQKENI.

This clonotype was observed many times. This chain connects TRBV19 to TRBJ1-6; 10 bases fit TRBD1. Looked up from germline, CDR1 is LNHDA and CDR2 is SQIVND (reference sequence). The CDR3 is made up of 18 amino acids. V lost 6 bases and J lost 0; bases outside the gene matches: 8. This CDR3 is CASRGQGRLSSYNSPLHF. The CDR3 nucleotides are TGTGCCAGTAGGGGACAGGGGCGCTTGAGCTCCTATAATTCACCCCTCCACTTT.

The rearrangement uses TRBV5-6 and TRBJ1-3; D is uncertain. Trimming removed 0 bases from V and 2 bases from J, with 9 bases in between. The germline CDR1 and CDR2 sequences are SGHDT and YYEEEE. The CDR3 has 15 amino acids. CDR3 region: CASSLVGTTGNTIYF. CDR3 in DNA: TGTGCCAGCAGCTTGGTGGGCACAACTGGAAACACCATATATTTT.

This sequence joins TRBV3-1 and TRBJ2-7; 8 positions match TRBD1. The CDR3 covers 16 residues. The J segment lost 0 bases and the V segment lost 1 base, leaving 5 bases of the junction unmatched. Germline assignment: CDR1 LGHDT and CDR2 YNNKEL (reference sequence). CDR3 DNA: TGTGCCAGCAGCCAAGTCGGGGGACAGGTCTCCTACGAGCAGTACTTC. Its protein is CASSQVGGQVSYEQYF.